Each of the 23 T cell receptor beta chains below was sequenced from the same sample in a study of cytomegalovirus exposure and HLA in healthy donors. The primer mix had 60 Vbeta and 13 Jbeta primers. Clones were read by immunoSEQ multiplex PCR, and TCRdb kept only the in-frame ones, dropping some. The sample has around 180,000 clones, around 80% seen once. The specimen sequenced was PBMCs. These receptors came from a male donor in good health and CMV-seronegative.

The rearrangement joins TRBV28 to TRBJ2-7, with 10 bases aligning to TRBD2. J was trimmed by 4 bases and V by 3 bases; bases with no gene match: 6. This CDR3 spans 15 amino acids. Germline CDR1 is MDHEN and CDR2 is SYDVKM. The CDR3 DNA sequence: TGTGCCAGCAGTTTTCTTCCGGGACTAGCGTACGAGCAGTACTTC. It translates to CASSFLPGLAYEQYF. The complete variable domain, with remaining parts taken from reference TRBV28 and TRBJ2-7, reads DVKVTQSSRYLVKRTGEKVFLECVQDMDHENMFWYRQDPGLGLRLIYFSYDVKMKEKGDIPEGYSVSREKKERFSLILESASTNQTSMYLCASSFLPGLAYEQYFGPGTRLTVT.

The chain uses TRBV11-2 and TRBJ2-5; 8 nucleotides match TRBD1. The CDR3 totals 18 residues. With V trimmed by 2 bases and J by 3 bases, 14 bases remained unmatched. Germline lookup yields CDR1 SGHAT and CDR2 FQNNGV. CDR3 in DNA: TGTGCCAGCAGCTTACCGGACAGGGTCTTGGTCAGTAAAGAGACCCAGTACTTC. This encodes CASSLPDRVLVSKETQYF.

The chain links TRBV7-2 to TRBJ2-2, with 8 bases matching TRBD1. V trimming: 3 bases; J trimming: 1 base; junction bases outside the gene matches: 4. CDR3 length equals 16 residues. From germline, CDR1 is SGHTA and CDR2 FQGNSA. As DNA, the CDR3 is TGTGCCAGCAGCTTTTCCAGGGGGCGGAACACCGGGGAGCTGTTTTTT. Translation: CASSFSRGRNTGELFF.

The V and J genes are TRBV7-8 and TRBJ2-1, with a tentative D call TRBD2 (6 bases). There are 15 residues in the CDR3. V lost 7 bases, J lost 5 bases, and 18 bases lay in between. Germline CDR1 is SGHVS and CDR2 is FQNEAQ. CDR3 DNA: TGTGCCAGCACCCAGAGGGAGGCAGGAAACAATGAGCAGTTCTTC. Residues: CASTQREAGNNEQFF.

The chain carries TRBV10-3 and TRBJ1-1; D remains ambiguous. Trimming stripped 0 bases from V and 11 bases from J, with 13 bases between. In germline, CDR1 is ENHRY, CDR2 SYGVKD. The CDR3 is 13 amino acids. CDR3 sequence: CAISESQARPAFF. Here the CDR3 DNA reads TGTGCCATCAGTGAGTCTCAGGCTCGACCTGCTTTCTTT.

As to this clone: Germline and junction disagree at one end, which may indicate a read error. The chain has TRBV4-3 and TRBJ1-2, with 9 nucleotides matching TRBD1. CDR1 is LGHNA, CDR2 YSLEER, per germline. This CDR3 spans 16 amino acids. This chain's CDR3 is CASSQDVPGQGIGYPF. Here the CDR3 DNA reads TGCGCCAGCAGCCAAGACGTACCGGGACAGGGAATTGGCTACCCCTTC.

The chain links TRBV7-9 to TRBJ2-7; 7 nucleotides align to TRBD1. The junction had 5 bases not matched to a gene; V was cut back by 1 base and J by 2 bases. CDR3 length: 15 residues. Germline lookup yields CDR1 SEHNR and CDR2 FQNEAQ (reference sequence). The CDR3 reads CASSLGGDRTYEQYF. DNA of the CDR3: TGTGCCAGCAGCTTAGGAGGGGACAGAACCTACGAGCAGTACTTC.

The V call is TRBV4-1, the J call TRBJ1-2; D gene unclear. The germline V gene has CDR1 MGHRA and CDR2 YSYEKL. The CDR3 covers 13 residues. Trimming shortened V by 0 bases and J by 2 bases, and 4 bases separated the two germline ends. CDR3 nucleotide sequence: TGCGCCAGCAGCCAAGATGAGAACTATGGCTACACCTTC. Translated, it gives CASSQDENYGYTF.

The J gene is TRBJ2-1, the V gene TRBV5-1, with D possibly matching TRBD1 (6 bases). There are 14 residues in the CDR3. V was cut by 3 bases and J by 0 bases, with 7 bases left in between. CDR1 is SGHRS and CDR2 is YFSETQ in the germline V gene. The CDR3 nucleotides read TGCGCCAGCAGCTGGGGGCTCTCCTACAATGAGCAGTTCTTC. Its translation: CASSWGLSYNEQFF.

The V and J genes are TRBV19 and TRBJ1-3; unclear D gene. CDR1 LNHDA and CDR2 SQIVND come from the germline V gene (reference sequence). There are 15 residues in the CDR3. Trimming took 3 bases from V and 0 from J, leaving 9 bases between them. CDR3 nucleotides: TGTGCCAGTAGTATCGTCGGTAGCTCTGGAAACACCATATATTTT. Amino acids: CASSIVGSSGNTIYF.

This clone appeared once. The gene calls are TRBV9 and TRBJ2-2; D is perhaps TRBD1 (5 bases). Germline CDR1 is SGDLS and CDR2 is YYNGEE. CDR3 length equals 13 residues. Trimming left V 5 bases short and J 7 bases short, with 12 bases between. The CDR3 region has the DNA TGTGCCAGCAGTGTGGCAGGGTACGGGGAGCTGTTTTTT. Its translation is CASSVAGYGELFF.

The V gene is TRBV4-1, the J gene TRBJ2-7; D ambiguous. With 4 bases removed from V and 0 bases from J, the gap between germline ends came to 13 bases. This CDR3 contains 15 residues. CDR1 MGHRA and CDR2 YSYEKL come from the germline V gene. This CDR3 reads CASSRVEQSSYEQYF. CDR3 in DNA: TGCGCCAGCAGCCGAGTGGAGCAGAGCTCCTACGAGCAGTACTTC.

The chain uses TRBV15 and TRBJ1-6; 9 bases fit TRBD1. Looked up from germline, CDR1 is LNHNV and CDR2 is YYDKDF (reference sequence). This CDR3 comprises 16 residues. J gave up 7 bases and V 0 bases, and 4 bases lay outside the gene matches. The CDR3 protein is CATSREGQGQNSPLHF. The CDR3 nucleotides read TGTGCCACCAGCAGAGAAGGACAGGGGCAGAATTCACCCCTCCACTTT.

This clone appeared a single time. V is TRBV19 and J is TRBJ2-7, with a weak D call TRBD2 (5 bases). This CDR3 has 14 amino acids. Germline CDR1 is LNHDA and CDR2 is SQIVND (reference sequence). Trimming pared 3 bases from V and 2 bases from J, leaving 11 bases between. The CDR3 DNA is TGTGCCAGTAGTATCGGGGTAGCGACCTACGAGCAGTACTTC. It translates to CASSIGVATYEQYF.

The CDR3 is CASSLGQGRNIQYF. The CDR3 nucleotides read TGTGCCAGCAGCCTCGGACAGGGCAGGAACATTCAGTACTTC. This chain joins TRBV5-4 and TRBJ2-4, with 8 nucleotides matching TRBD1. The CDR3 covers 14 residues. Germline assignment: CDR1 SGHNT and CDR2 YYREEE (reference sequence). V gave up 4 bases and J gave up 7 bases; unmatched junction bases: 7.

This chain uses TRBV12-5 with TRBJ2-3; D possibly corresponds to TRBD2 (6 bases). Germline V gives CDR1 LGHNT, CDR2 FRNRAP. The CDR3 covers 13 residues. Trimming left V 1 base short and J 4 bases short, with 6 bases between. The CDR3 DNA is TGTGCTAGTGGTTTGGCGGGGGCAGATACGCAGTATTTT. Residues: CASGLAGADTQYF.

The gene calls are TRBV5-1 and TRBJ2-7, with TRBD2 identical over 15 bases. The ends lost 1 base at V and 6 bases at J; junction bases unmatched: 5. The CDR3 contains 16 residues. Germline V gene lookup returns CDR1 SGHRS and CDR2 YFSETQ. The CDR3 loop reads CASSLSGLAGGFEQYF. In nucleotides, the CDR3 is TGCGCCAGCAGCTTGTCTGGACTAGCGGGAGGGTTCGAGCAGTACTTC.

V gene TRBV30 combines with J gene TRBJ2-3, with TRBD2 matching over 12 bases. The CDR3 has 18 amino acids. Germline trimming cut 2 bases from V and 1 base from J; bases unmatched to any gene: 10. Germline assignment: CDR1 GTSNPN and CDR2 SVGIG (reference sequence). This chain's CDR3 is CAWSPGRTSGDRTDTQYF. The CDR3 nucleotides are TGTGCCTGGAGTCCGGGGCGGACTAGCGGGGATCGCACAGATACGCAGTATTTT. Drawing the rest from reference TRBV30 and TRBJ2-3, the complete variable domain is SQTIHQWPATLVQPVGSPLSLECTVEGTSNPNLYWYRQAAGRGLQLLFYSVGIGQISSEVPQNLSASRPQDRQFILSSKKLLLSDSGFYLCAWSPGRTSGDRTDTQYFGPGTRLTVL.

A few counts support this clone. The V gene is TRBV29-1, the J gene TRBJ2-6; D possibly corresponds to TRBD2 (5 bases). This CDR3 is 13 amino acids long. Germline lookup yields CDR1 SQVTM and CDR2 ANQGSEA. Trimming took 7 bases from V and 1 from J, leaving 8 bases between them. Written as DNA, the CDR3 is TGCAGCGCGGGGAGTTCTGGGGCCAACGTCCTGACTTTC. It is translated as CSAGSSGANVLTF.

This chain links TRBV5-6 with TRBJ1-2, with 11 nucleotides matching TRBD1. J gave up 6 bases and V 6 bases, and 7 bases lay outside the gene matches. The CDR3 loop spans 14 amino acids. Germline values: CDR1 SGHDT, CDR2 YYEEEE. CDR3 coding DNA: TGTGCCAGCACCGGACAGGGGGCGCGAGATGGCTACACCTTC. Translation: CASTGQGARDGYTF.

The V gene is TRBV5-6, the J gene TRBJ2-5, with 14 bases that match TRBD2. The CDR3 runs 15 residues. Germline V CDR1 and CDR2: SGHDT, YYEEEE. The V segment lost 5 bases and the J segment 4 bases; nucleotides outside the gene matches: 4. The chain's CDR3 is CASSRGLAGGETQYF. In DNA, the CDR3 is TGTGCCAGCAGTCGCGGACTAGCGGGGGGAGAGACCCAGTACTTC.

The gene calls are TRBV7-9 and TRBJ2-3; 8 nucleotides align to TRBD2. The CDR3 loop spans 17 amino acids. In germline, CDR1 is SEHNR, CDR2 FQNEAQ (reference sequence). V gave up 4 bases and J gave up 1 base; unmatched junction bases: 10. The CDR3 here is CASSSRGSGGGTDTQYF. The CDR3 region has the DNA TGTGCCAGCAGCTCGCGGGGGTCCGGGGGGGGCACAGATACGCAGTATTTT.

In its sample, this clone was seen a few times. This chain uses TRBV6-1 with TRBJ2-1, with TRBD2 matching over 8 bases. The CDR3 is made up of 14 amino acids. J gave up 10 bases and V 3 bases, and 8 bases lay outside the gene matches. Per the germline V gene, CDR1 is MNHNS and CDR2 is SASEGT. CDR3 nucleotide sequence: TGTGCCAGCAGTGACGTAGCGGGAAATCGAGAGCAGTTCTTC. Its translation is CASSDVAGNREQFF.